This T cell receptor (beta chain) is drawn from a study of monozygotic twins with inflammatory bowel disease. Findings and limits, study-wide: T cell subtypes that differed could not be told apart. Inverse Simpson values showed less TCRbeta diversity in IBD patients than in their healthy co-twins.

Reanalyzing the 5' RACE reads, TCRdb keeps one entry per CDR3 protein, without DNA. This sample's table has 420,000 or so distinct CDR3 sequences. Looked up from germline, CDR1 is SQVTM and CDR2 is ANQGSEA. This CDR3 region has 13 residues. About this clonotype itself: Its antigen is not identified.

The sequenced sample consisted of blood. The gene calls are TRBV29-1 and TRBJ2-7; TCRdb proposes TRBD1, but this gene call is untestable without DNA. The origin of this receptor is a human donor with ulcerative colitis or Crohn's disease, or a healthy co-twin of an affected twin (not recorded which). CDR3 sequence: CSVGDRVAYEQYF.